The sequence of this TCR beta chain was determined in a study of T cell responses to AZD1222 COVID-19 vaccine. V lost 9 bases and J lost 7; bases outside the gene matches: 8. The CDR3 spans 13 residues. Germline V gene lookup returns CDR1 MNHEY and CDR2 SVGAGI. Here immunoSEQ multiplex PCR was the method, and the copy in TCRdb shows in-frame clones only, minus some. The repertoire has under 110,000 clones, 90% of them found once; the top ten carry approximately 8.2%. The specimen comprised peripheral blood, sampled 28 days after the second AZD1222 dose. The TCR comes from an adult who received the AZD1222 COVID-19 vaccine. The chain joins TRBV6-5 to TRBJ2-5, with 10 nucleotides matching TRBD2. The CDR3 DNA sequence: TGTGCCAGTGGACTAGCGGCTCTTACGACCCAGTACTTC. Protein product: CASGLAALTTQYF.